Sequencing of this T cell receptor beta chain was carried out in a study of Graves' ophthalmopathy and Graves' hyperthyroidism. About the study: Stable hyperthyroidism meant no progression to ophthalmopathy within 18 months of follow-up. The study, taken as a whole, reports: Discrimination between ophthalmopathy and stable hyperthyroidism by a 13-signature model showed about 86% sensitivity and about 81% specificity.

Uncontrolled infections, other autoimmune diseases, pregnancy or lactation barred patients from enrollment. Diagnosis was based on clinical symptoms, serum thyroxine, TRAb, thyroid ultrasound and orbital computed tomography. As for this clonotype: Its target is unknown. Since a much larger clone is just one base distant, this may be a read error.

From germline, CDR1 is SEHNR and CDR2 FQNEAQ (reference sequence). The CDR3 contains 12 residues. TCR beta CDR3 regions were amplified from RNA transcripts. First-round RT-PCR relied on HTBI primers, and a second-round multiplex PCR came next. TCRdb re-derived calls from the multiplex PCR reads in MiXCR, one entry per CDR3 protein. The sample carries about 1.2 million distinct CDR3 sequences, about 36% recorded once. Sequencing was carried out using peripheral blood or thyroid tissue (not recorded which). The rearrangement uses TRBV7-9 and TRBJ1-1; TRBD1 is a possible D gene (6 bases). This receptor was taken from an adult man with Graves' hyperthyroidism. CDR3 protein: CASRPTGDEALF. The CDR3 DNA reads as TGTGCCAGCAGACCGACAGGAGATGAAGCTCTCTTT.